This record looks at one T cell receptor beta chain sequence and its context. Its antigen is as yet unknown. These data originate in a study of CD8 T cells in ankylosing spondylitis. Study-level points and caveats: A TCR beta motif of roughly 8 highly homologous variants appeared characteristic of ankylosing spondylitis blood.

TCRdb processed the 5' RACE reads anew with MiXCR; each CDR3 protein has one entry. The repertoire has 150,000 to 200,000 distinct CDR3 sequences, about a sixth of them found once; the top ten carry 7.8%. CDR3 length equals 15 residues. Germline values: CDR1 SQVTM, CDR2 ANQGSEA. The V gene lost 4 bases and the J gene lost 2 bases, with 12 bases spanning the gap. Sample: blood, either unsorted or a sorted T cell fraction (not recorded which). The source of this sequence is a male donor with ankylosing spondylitis or in good health (not recorded which). V usage is TRBV29-1 and J usage is TRBJ2-6; D gene ambiguous. The CDR3 here is CSVGVFGAGANVLTF. CDR3 nucleotide sequence: TGCAGCGTTGGAGTCTTTGGGGCTGGGGCCAACGTCCTGACTTTC. Based on the CDR3 plus reference TRBV29-1 and TRBJ2-6, the full variable domain is SAVISQKPSRDICQRGTSLTIQCQVDSQVTMMFWYRQQPGQSLTLIATANQGSEATYESGFVIDKFPISRPNLTFSTLTVSNMSPEDSSIYLCSVGVFGAGANVLTFGAGSRLTVL.